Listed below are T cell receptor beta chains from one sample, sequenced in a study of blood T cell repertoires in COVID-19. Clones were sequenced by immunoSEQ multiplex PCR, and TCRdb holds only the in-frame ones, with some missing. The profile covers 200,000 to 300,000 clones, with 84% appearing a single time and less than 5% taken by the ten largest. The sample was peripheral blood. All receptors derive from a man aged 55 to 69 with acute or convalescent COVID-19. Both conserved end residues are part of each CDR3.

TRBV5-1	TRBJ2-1	CASGRREFSNEQFF
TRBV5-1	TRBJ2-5	CASGASQETQYF
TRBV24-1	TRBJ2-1	CATSDGGTGGRRNEQFF
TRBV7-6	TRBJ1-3	CASSRFGQGENTIYF
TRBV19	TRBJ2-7	CASSIGPRGRTYEQYF
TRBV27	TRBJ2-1	CASSKQLAGSYNEQFF
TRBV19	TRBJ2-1	CASSNSGRAANEQFF
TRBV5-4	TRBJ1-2	CASSLGGSNYGYTF
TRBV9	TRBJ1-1	CASSVHSYTEAFF
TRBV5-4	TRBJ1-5	CASSLQGSNQPQHF
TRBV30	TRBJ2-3	CAWSGGGQGTQYF
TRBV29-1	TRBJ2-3	CSAFTESSTDTQYF
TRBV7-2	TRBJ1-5	CASSTGQVGVQPQHF
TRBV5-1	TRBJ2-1	CASSSPYTGTGVLDEQFF
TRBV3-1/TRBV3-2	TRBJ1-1	CASSPRGSGAFF
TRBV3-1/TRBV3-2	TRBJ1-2	CASSQGRQIGYTF
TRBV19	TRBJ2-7	CASSPGFGGSYEQYF
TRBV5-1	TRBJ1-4	CASSSLPHRDFNEKLFF
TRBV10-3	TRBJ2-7	CAISEGLAVFEQYF
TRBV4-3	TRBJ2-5	CASSQFEDETQYF
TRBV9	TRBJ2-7	CASSVGSGGQVEQYF
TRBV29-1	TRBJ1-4	CSVTTGSEKLFF
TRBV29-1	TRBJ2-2	CSVRQGNTGELFF
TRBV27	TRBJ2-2	CASTRGVTGELFF
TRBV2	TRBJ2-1	CASSESTSGSNEQFF